Presented here are 10 T cell receptor beta chains from one specimen sequenced in a study of cytomegalovirus exposure and HLA in healthy donors. 13 Jbeta primers and 60 Vbeta primers were used for the PCR. TCRdb's copy holds only in-frame clones and misses some; the assay was immunoSEQ multiplex PCR. The sample lists some 150,000 clones, 70% to 90% occurring once. Input material: PBMCs. The receptors shown here come from a woman under 30 in good health and CMV-seronegative.

This clone was counted a few times. The CDR3 region is CASTADRVGYGYTF. In DNA, the CDR3 is TGTGCCAGTACTGCGGACAGGGTAGGGTATGGCTACACCTTC. The chain links TRBV19 to TRBJ1-2, with 8 nucleotides matching TRBD1. V trimming: 7 bases; J trimming: 5 bases; junction bases outside the gene matches: 9. This CDR3 contains 14 residues. Germline V gene lookup returns CDR1 LNHDA and CDR2 SQIVND (reference sequence).

V gene TRBV6-1 combines with J gene TRBJ1-1; 10 nucleotides agree with TRBD1. The germline gives CDR1 MNHNS, CDR2 SASEGT. The trim removed 8 bases at V and 3 bases at J, leaving 9 bases unmatched. The CDR3 length is 15 residues. This CDR3 reads CASGRQGAPDTEAFF. In DNA, the CDR3 is TGTGCCAGCGGGCGACAGGGGGCGCCGGACACTGAAGCTTTCTTT.

Only one count was recorded for this clone. V and J are TRBV6-1 and TRBJ1-5; 7 bases line up with TRBD1. This CDR3 is 14 amino acids long. Trimming removed 6 bases from V and 4 bases from J; junction bases left unmatched: 6. Germline V CDR1 and CDR2: MNHNS, SASEGT. The CDR3 coding sequence is TGTGCCAGCAGCCCACTACAGGGGAATCAGCCCCAGCATTTT. Its translation is CASSPLQGNQPQHF.

The gene calls are TRBV28 and TRBJ1-2, with D maybe TRBD1 (5 bases). Trimming removed 6 bases from V and 4 bases from J, with 9 bases in between. Germline V CDR1 and CDR2: MDHEN, SYDVKM. The CDR3 totals 12 residues. The CDR3 nucleotides read TGTGCCAGCAGCAGGGTGGGCTATGGCTACACCTTC. Translated, it gives CASSRVGYGYTF.

The V call is TRBV28, the J call TRBJ2-4; 9 bases fit TRBD1. Unmatched junction bases numbered 12, after V lost 5 bases and J lost 4 bases. The length of the CDR3 is 17 residues. Germline CDR1 MDHEN, CDR2 SYDVKM. The CDR3 here is CASSRERGQGGKNIQYF. As DNA, the CDR3 is TGTGCCAGCAGTAGAGAAAGGGGACAGGGTGGTAAAAACATTCAGTACTTC.

The chain recombines TRBV9 with TRBJ2-7, with 7 bases identical to TRBD1. This CDR3 has 12 residues. V shed 3 bases and J 5 bases; nucleotides not matched to a gene: 2. Germline V gene sequence: CDR1 SGDLS, CDR2 YYNGEE. CDR3 bases: TGTGCCAGCAGCGCAACAGGGGACGAGCAGTACTTC. It translates to CASSATGDEQYF.

The chain links TRBV7-6 to TRBJ1-3; no clear D gene. The CDR3 length is 15 residues. Germline CDR1 and CDR2: SGHVS and FNYEAQ. V was clipped by 7 bases and J by 2 bases, with 15 bases between them. CDR3 sequence (DNA): TGTGCCAGCAACCCCAATCGGGAAACTGGAAACACCATATATTTT. Amino acid sequence: CASNPNRETGNTIYF. Based on the CDR3 plus reference TRBV7-6 and TRBJ1-3, the full variable domain is GAGVSQSPRYKVTKRGQDVALRCDPISGHVSLYWYRQALGQGPEFLTYFNYEAQQDKSGLPNDRFSAERPEGSISTLTIQRTEQRDSAMYRCASNPNRETGNTIYFGEGSWLTVV.

This clone appeared a single time. The rearrangement links TRBV4-1 to TRBJ2-7; TRBD2 is a possible D gene (5 bases). In germline, CDR1 is MGHRA, CDR2 YSYEKL. Deletions cut 8 bases from V and 0 bases from J, with 17 bases between. The CDR3 is 15 amino acids. CDR3: CASSPGVTSSYEQYF. DNA for the CDR3: TGCGCCAGCTCCCCCGGGGTGACAAGCTCCTACGAGCAGTACTTC.

J is TRBJ2-5 and V is TRBV4-2; no firm D call. Germline-derived CDR1 and CDR2 are LGHNA and YNFKEQ. Trimming removed 4 bases from V and 3 bases from J, with 9 bases in between. The CDR3 sequence is 13 residues long. The CDR3 sequence: CASSRNSEETQYF. The CDR3 DNA follows: TGTGCCAGCAGCCGAAACTCGGAAGAGACCCAGTACTTC.

The V and J genes are TRBV9 and TRBJ2-7; 7 bases align to TRBD1. CDR3 length: 15 residues. Germline V lookup: CDR1 SGDLS, CDR2 YYNGEE. With V trimmed by 2 bases and J by 2 bases, 7 bases remained unmatched. The CDR3 DNA reads as TGTGCCAGCAGCGTCGGTACGGGACAGACCTACGAGCAGTACTTC. Protein product: CASSVGTGQTYEQYF.